A single sample is the source of the 30 T cell receptor beta chains below, sequenced in a study of T cell responses to AZD1222 COVID-19 vaccine. Profiling relied on immunoSEQ multiplex PCR, and the TCRdb table lists in-frame clones only, not all of them. The table has approximately 140,000 clones, roughly 87% seen once. Sequencing was performed on peripheral blood, taken on day 0 of AZD1222 vaccination. The receptors were sampled from an adult in good health.

This sequence joins TRBV6-2 or TRBV6-3 and TRBJ1-5, with D hard to call. The CDR3 consists of 12 residues. The germline V and J ends were trimmed by 0 bases and 6 bases, with 3 bases remaining between them. Germline V lookup: CDR1 MNHEY, CDR2 SVGEGT. The CDR3, as DNA: TGTGCCAGCAGTTACTCTACTCAGCCCCAGCATTTT. As protein: CASSYSTQPQHF.

The CDR3 protein is CASSLVLAGSYEQYF. CDR3 coding DNA: TGCGCCAGCAGCTTGGTCCTAGCGGGGTCCTACGAGCAGTACTTC. The chain recombines TRBV5-1 with TRBJ2-7; 9 bases align to TRBD2. Germline-derived CDR1 and CDR2 are SGHRS and YFSETQ. This CDR3 contains 15 residues. The ends lost 0 bases at V and 1 base at J; junction bases unmatched: 2.

CDR3 in amino acids: CASRKLAGSYQETQYF. Here the CDR3 DNA reads TGTGCCAGTAGGAAACTAGCGGGGTCGTACCAAGAGACCCAGTACTTC. V gene TRBV19 combines with J gene TRBJ2-5, with 10 bases that match TRBD2. V trimming: 6 bases; J trimming: 0 bases; junction bases outside the gene matches: 7. The CDR3 has 16 amino acids. Germline CDR1 LNHDA, CDR2 SQIVND (reference sequence).

CDR3: CASSPRQNNQPQHF. For the CDR3, the DNA is TGTGCCAGCAGCCCGCGACAGAACAATCAGCCCCAGCATTTT. V gene TRBV6-2 or TRBV6-3 combines with J gene TRBJ1-5; D is perhaps TRBD1 (5 bases). Germline CDR1 is MNHEY and CDR2 is SVGEGT. Trimming shortened V by 6 bases and J by 3 bases, and 12 bases separated the two germline ends. The CDR3 is 14 amino acids.

The rearrangement joins TRBV7-2 to TRBJ2-3, with a tentative D call TRBD2 (5 bases). The CDR3 has 13 residues. Germline V lookup: CDR1 SGHTA, CDR2 FQGNSA. Deletions cut 4 bases from V and 3 bases from J, with 8 bases between. This CDR3 is CASSSPGTDTQYF. CDR3 sequence (DNA): TGTGCCAGCAGCTCCCCGGGAACAGATACGCAGTATTTT.

V usage is TRBV7-9 and J usage is TRBJ1-6; 7 bases line up with TRBD1. The trim removed 1 base at V and 7 bases at J, leaving 1 base unmatched. The CDR3 has 14 amino acids. Germline loops: CDR1 SEHNR, CDR2 FQNEAQ (reference sequence). CDR3 sequence reads: CASSLGDSNSPLHF. The CDR3 nucleotides are TGTGCCAGCAGCTTAGGGGACAGCAATTCACCCCTCCACTTT. Together with reference TRBV7-9 and TRBJ1-6, the CDR3 gives the full variable domain: DTGVSQNPRHKITKRGQNVTFRCDPISEHNRLYWYRQTLGQGPEFLTYFQNEAQLEKSRLLSDRFSAERPKGSFSTLEIQRTEQGDSAMYLCASSLGDSNSPLHFGNGTRLTVT.

This chain connects TRBV28 to TRBJ1-1; D unresolved. Trimming pared 6 bases from V and 4 bases from J, leaving 12 bases between. Germline V CDR1 and CDR2: MDHEN, SYDVKM. The CDR3 is made up of 13 amino acids. The CDR3 spells CASRYAGSTEAFF. The DNA of the CDR3 is TGTGCCAGCAGGTACGCAGGAAGCACTGAAGCTTTCTTT.

Worth noting for this clone: One end of the junction does not line up with germline, which may come from a read error. This sequence joins TRBV3-1 (or the pseudogene TRBV3-2) and TRBJ2-5, with D perhaps TRBD2 (6 bases). The V gene's germline CDR1 is LGHDT and CDR2 YNNKEL (reference sequence). This CDR3 contains 13 residues. CDR3 region: CASSQDRKLARHF. CDR3 DNA sequence: TGTGCCAGCAGCCAAGATAGAAAACTAGCTAGACACTTC.

In this sample, this clone turned up a few times. The rearrangement joins TRBV18 to TRBJ1-2, with D possibly matching TRBD1 (6 bases). The germline V gene encodes CDR1 KGHSH and CDR2 LQKENI. The CDR3 extends over 17 amino acids. Trimming cost V 3 bases and J 5 bases, with 22 bases left between them. The CDR3 DNA follows: TGTGCCAGCTCACCCTACTCCGGGACATCCTCTTATTATGGCTACACCTTC. As protein: CASSPYSGTSSYYGYTF. Using reference TRBV18 and TRBJ1-2 for the parts outside the CDR3, the full variable domain is NAGVMQNPRHLVRRRGQEARLRCSPMKGHSHVYWYRQLPEEGLKFMVYLQKENIIDESGMPKERFSAEFPKEGPSILRIQQVVRGDSAAYFCASSPYSGTSSYYGYTFGSGTRLTVV.

The rearrangement links TRBV3-1 (or the pseudogene TRBV3-2) to TRBJ2-2, with no clear D. V was clipped by 0 bases and J by 4 bases, with 3 bases between them. The CDR3 runs to 13 residues. In germline, CDR1 is LGHDT, CDR2 YNNKEL (reference sequence). The CDR3 region has the DNA TGTGCCAGCAGCCAAGAACTCACCGGGGAGCTGTTTTTT. Protein: CASSQELTGELFF.

The chain combines TRBV12-3 or TRBV12-4 with TRBJ1-5; D remains ambiguous. This CDR3 is 12 amino acids long. The V end was cut by 5 bases, the J end by 6 bases, with 8 bases between. CDR3 in amino acids: CASSRVAQPQHF. CDR3 bases: TGTGCCAGCAGTCGGGTGGCTCAGCCCCAGCATTTT.

The V gene is TRBV9, the J gene TRBJ2-3; TRBD2 agrees at 12 bases. After removal of 4 bases from V and 5 bases from J, the junction contained 8 bases not matched to a gene. CDR1 is SGDLS and CDR2 is YYNGEE in the germline V gene. The CDR3 extends over 16 amino acids. The CDR3 DNA reads as TGTGCCAGCAGCAAAGGACTAGCGGGAATTATAGATACGCAGTATTTT. As protein: CASSKGLAGIIDTQYF.

This chain links TRBV7-9 with TRBJ1-3; unclear D gene. This CDR3 is 16 amino acids long. The germline V and J ends were trimmed by 3 bases and 0 bases, with 12 bases remaining between them. The germline V gene encodes CDR1 SEHNR and CDR2 FQNEAQ (reference sequence). CDR3 sequence reads: CASSLGSGFSGNTIYF. In nucleotides, the CDR3 is TGTGCCAGCAGCTTGGGGTCGGGGTTCTCTGGAAACACCATATATTTT.

This sequence joins TRBV7-9 and TRBJ2-3; 7 bases are a match to TRBD2. Looked up from germline, CDR1 is SEHNR and CDR2 is FQNEAQ (reference sequence). J gave up 6 bases and V 3 bases, and 3 bases lay outside the gene matches. CDR3 length equals 13 residues. The CDR3 DNA reads as TGTGCCAGCAGCTTGGGGAGGGGCGATACGCAGTATTTT. Translating gives CASSLGRGDTQYF.

The V gene is TRBV12-3 or TRBV12-4, the J gene TRBJ2-7; D ambiguous. This CDR3 contains 12 residues. Trimming took off 4 bases at V and 5 bases at J, with 9 bases between the two ends. The CDR3 nucleotides are TGTGCCAGCAGTTCCGAAGTACACGAGCAGTACTTC. Translation: CASSSEVHEQYF.

By share, this clone ranks as medium-sized. This chain joins TRBV11-3 and TRBJ1-1, with D hard to call. The length of the CDR3 is 12 residues. The V and J ends lost 2 bases and 1 base respectively, with 2 bases between them. The germline V gene encodes CDR1 SGHNT and CDR2 YENEEA. The CDR3 DNA sequence: TGTGCCAGCAGCTTACAGAACACTGAAGCTTTCTTT. Amino acid sequence: CASSLQNTEAFF. The variable domain in full, completed from reference TRBV11-3 and TRBJ1-1, reads EAGVVQSPRYKIIEKKQPVAFWCNPISGHNTLYWYLQNLGQGPELLIRYENEEAVDDSQLPKDRFSAERLKGVDSTLKIQPAELGDSAVYLCASSLQNTEAFFGQGTRLTVV.

This clone was counted a single time. The rearrangement uses TRBV28 and TRBJ1-2; maybe TRBD1 (5 bases). CDR1 is MDHEN, CDR2 SYDVKM, per germline. This CDR3 spans 13 amino acids. Trimming left V 3 bases short and J 6 bases short, with 11 bases between. CDR3 in DNA: TGTGCCAGCAGTTTGGGCAGGGAAAATGGCTACACCTTC. As protein: CASSLGRENGYTF.

The chain combines TRBV27 with TRBJ1-1; 11 nucleotides align to TRBD1. The germline CDR1 and CDR2 sequences are MNHEY and SMNVEV (reference sequence). The J segment lost 4 bases and the V segment lost 1 base, leaving 2 bases of the junction unmatched. This CDR3 has 15 amino acids. The DNA of the CDR3 is TGTGCCAGCAGTTTATTGGGGACAGGGGGCACTGAAGCTTTCTTT. It translates to CASSLLGTGGTEAFF.

The chain is built from TRBV7-9 and TRBJ2-7, with TRBD2 matching 11 bases. Germline V CDR1 and CDR2: SEHNR, FQNEAQ (reference sequence). The CDR3 is 15 residues long. Trimming took 2 bases from V and 5 from J; bases not matched to a gene: 5. This chain's CDR3 is CASSLSLAGGHEQYF. The CDR3 nucleotides are TGTGCCAGCAGCTTAAGTCTAGCGGGAGGCCACGAGCAGTACTTC.

The rearrangement uses TRBV4-1 and TRBJ2-5; the match to TRBD2 covers 8 bases. This CDR3 is 16 amino acids long. Trimming cost V 1 base and J 4 bases; bases outside gene matches: 8. Germline CDR1 reads MGHRA; CDR2 reads YSYEKL. CDR3 in amino acids: CASSQGLTGGLETQYF. Written as DNA, the CDR3 is TGCGCCAGCAGCCAAGGTTTAACGGGAGGGCTAGAGACCCAGTACTTC.

The chain is built from TRBV5-5 and TRBJ1-2, with D tentatively TRBD1 (6 bases). The ends were cut back, 4 bases at V and 2 bases at J, with 9 bases in the middle. This CDR3 region has 13 residues. Germline V lookup: CDR1 SGHKS, CDR2 YYEKEE (reference sequence). The CDR3 reads CASSPDRNYGYTF. The CDR3 region has the DNA TGTGCCAGCAGCCCCGACAGGAACTATGGCTACACCTTC.

The gene calls are TRBV5-6 and TRBJ2-7; TRBD1 or TRBD2 may be the D gene (5 bases each). V gave up 2 bases and J gave up 2 bases, with 11 bases separating them. The CDR3 covers 14 residues. Germline CDR1 reads SGHDT; CDR2 reads YYEEEE. In DNA, the CDR3 is TGTGCCAGCAGCTTATGGGACCGCCCCTACGAGCAGTACTTC. Translating gives CASSLWDRPYEQYF.

CDR3 nucleotide sequence: TGTGCCAGTAGTACACAGGTTCTCTCCTATGGCTACACCTTC. Translating gives CASSTQVLSYGYTF. This chain uses TRBV19 with TRBJ1-2, with a tentative D call TRBD1 (5 bases). With 4 bases removed from V and 4 bases from J, the gap between germline ends came to 13 bases. The germline gives CDR1 LNHDA, CDR2 SQIVND (reference sequence). This CDR3 region has 14 residues.

The chain links TRBV2 to TRBJ1-2, with 11 positions matching TRBD1. Unmatched junction bases numbered 6, after V lost 8 bases and J lost 4 bases. CDR1 and CDR2 from the germline V gene are SNHLY and FYNNEI. The CDR3 sequence is 14 residues long. This CDR3 is CASLFGTGGYGYTF. CDR3 DNA sequence: TGTGCCAGCTTATTCGGGACAGGGGGCTATGGCTACACCTTC.

The rearrangement joins TRBV25-1 to TRBJ1-3, with D maybe TRBD1 (5 bases). Trimming removed 6 bases at V and 4 bases at J, with 13 bases between. The CDR3 runs 14 residues. The germline CDR1 and CDR2 sequences are MGHDK and SYGVNS. CDR3 loop: CASSFSGAGNTIYF. The CDR3 nucleotides read TGTGCCAGCAGCTTCAGCGGGGCGGGAAACACCATATATTTT.

The chain couples TRBV14 to TRBJ1-1; the D gene is possibly TRBD1 (6 bases). The CDR3 has 15 amino acids. Germline CDR1 SGHDN, CDR2 FVKESK. V was pared by 4 bases and J by 0 bases, with 12 bases between. The CDR3 sequence is CASSLWRGLNTEAFF. CDR3 DNA sequence: TGTGCCAGCAGCCTGTGGAGGGGGTTGAACACTGAAGCTTTCTTT.

V is TRBV5-1 and J is TRBJ1-2; no clear D. This CDR3 spans 10 amino acids. The V end was cut by 1 base, the J end by 8 bases, with 3 bases between. In germline, CDR1 is SGHRS, CDR2 YFSETQ. The CDR3 sequence: CASSLNGYTF. The CDR3 DNA reads TGCGCCAGCAGCTTGAACGGCTACACCTTC.

The chain links TRBV6-5 to TRBJ2-1, with TRBD2 identical over 7 bases. J gave up 6 bases and V 8 bases, and 7 bases lay outside the gene matches. The CDR3 is 13 residues long. Germline V gene lookup returns CDR1 MNHEY and CDR2 SVGAGI. CDR3 region: CASRPTSVNEQFF. The CDR3 region has the DNA TGTGCCAGCCGGCCAACTAGCGTCAATGAGCAGTTCTTC.

The chain is built from TRBV5-1 and TRBJ2-7, with unresolved D. The germline gives CDR1 SGHRS, CDR2 YFSETQ. V lost 4 bases, J lost 0 bases, and 2 bases lay in between. The CDR3 covers 11 residues. CDR3 loop: CASSISYEQYF. The CDR3, as DNA: TGCGCCAGCAGCATCTCCTACGAGCAGTACTTC.

This chain connects TRBV10-2 to TRBJ2-7, with no clear D. Germline V gives CDR1 WSHSY, CDR2 SAAADI. V dropped 2 bases and J dropped 2 bases, with 16 bases sitting between them. The CDR3 has 16 residues. This CDR3 is CASSELSGPLPYEQYF. The CDR3 DNA sequence: TGCGCCAGCAGTGAGCTTTCCGGGCCTCTCCCCTACGAGCAGTACTTC.